Listed here is a single TCR beta chain. The target antigen is unknown. This entry is derived from a study of cytomegalovirus exposure and HLA in healthy donors. The study, taken as a whole, reports: In an earlier analysis, most TCR beta V segments were productive about 87% or about 30% of the time.

Trimming pared 6 bases from V and 1 base from J, leaving 13 bases between. The CDR3 loop spans 14 amino acids. CDR1 is MDHEN and CDR2 is SYDVKM in the germline V gene. Vbeta (60) and Jbeta (13) primers were used in the PCR. This table comes from immunoSEQ multiplex PCR, and its TCRdb copy is limited to in-frame clones, with some not included. The sample records fewer than 100,000 clones, around 70% being singletons. The specimen was PBMCs. V usage is TRBV28 and J usage is TRBJ2-7; tentative D call: TRBD1 (6 bases). The sequence derives from a female donor in good health and CMV-seronegative. The CDR3 sequence: CASRGGRVSYEQYF. The CDR3 nucleotides read TGTGCCAGCAGAGGGGGTCGGGTGTCCTACGAGCAGTACTTC.